Below, 9 T cell receptor beta chains from the same sample are listed, as sequenced in a study of T cell changes during pregnancy in multiple sclerosis. The repertoire was sequenced with immunoSEQ multiplex PCR; TCRdb's copy has only in-frame clones and lacks some. The profile shows about 79,000 clones, 85% to 95% of them singletons. The sample consisted of peripheral blood, taken in the second trimester of pregnancy. All receptors come from a female donor in good health, enrolled as a control in a pregnancy study.

The J gene is TRBJ1-2, the V gene TRBV7-2; TRBD1 matches 8 bases. V lost 5 bases, J lost 8 bases, and 7 bases stayed unmatched. The V gene's germline CDR1 is SGHTA and CDR2 FQGNSA. CDR3 length equals 13 residues. The CDR3 DNA sequence: TGTGCCAGCAGCCTAGGACAGGGTGAGGGCTACACCTTC. Amino acids: CASSLGQGEGYTF.

V and J are TRBV5-6 and TRBJ1-2, with D unclear. Looked up from germline, CDR1 is SGHDT and CDR2 is YYEEEE. The V end was cut by 2 bases, the J end by 4 bases, with 12 bases between. This CDR3 has 14 amino acids. CDR3 sequence reads: CASSFVTGSYGYTF. In nucleotides, the CDR3 is TGTGCCAGCAGCTTTGTTACTGGGAGCTATGGCTACACCTTC. The full variable domain, with the rest looked up from reference TRBV5-6 and TRBJ1-2, is DAGVTQSPTHLIKTRGQQVTLRCSPKSGHDTVSWYQQALGQGPQFIFQYYEEEERQRGNFPDRFSGHQFPNYSSELNVNALLLGDSALYLCASSFVTGSYGYTFGSGTRLTVV.

The V call is TRBV7-9, the J call TRBJ2-4, with D perhaps TRBD2 (5 bases). This CDR3 has 13 residues. Deletions cut 2 bases from V and 8 bases from J, with 10 bases between. CDR1 SEHNR and CDR2 FQNEAQ come from the germline V gene (reference sequence). Here the CDR3 DNA reads TGTGCCAGCAGCTTAAGAGGGATGGACATTCAGTACTTC. This sequence encodes CASSLRGMDIQYF. The complete variable domain, with remaining parts taken from reference TRBV7-9 and TRBJ2-4, reads DTGVSQNPRHKITKRGQNVTFRCDPISEHNRLYWYRQTLGQGPEFLTYFQNEAQLEKSRLLSDRFSAERPKGSFSTLEIQRTEQGDSAMYLCASSLRGMDIQYFGAGTRLSVL.

This clone occurred once. The chain has TRBV7-6 and TRBJ2-6; 9 bases align to TRBD1. CDR1 SGHVS and CDR2 FNYEAQ come from the germline V gene. V trimming: 5 bases; J trimming: 2 bases; junction bases outside the gene matches: 4. The CDR3 extends over 16 amino acids. CDR3 protein: CASSHTGGTGANVLTF. The CDR3, as DNA: TGTGCCAGCAGCCACACAGGGGGCACTGGGGCCAACGTCCTGACTTTC.

In this sample, this clone turned up once. J is TRBJ1-2 and V is TRBV7-9; TRBD1 agrees at 8 bases. Germline trimming cut 7 bases from V and 7 bases from J; bases unmatched to any gene: 14. From germline, CDR1 is SEHNR and CDR2 FQNEAQ (reference sequence). The CDR3 is 15 residues long. The CDR3 nucleotides are TGTGCCAGCACTCAGGGGGCAGGGGAGCCTGGTGGCTACACCTTC. This gives the protein CASTQGAGEPGGYTF.

V is TRBV21-1 and J is TRBJ1-2; the table names TRBD1, a call not compared with the DNA. TRBV21-1 is shown as a pseudogene. The CDR3 is made up of 17 amino acids. As DNA, the CDR3 is TGTGCCAGCAACAAAGACAGCCGCACATATCTTAACTATGGCTACACCTTC. This translates into CASNKDSRTYLNYGYTF.

This chain connects TRBV10-3 to TRBJ2-4; 11 nucleotides align to TRBD2. CDR3 size: 17 residues. CDR1 and CDR2 (germline): ENHRY, SYGVKD. After removal of 5 bases from V and 0 bases from J, the junction contained 6 bases not matched to a gene. The CDR3 nucleotides are TGTGCCATCAGTCCGGGACTAGCGGAACTAGCCAAAAACATTCAGTACTTC. It is translated as CAISPGLAELAKNIQYF.

The rearrangement links TRBV5-1 to TRBJ2-1, with a possible D match to TRBD2 (6 bases). V was clipped by 4 bases and J by 8 bases, with 19 bases between them. The germline gives CDR1 SGHRS, CDR2 YFSETQ. This CDR3 has 15 residues. The CDR3, as DNA: TGCGCCAGCAGCATCCAGGGCGGGGAATTCGATGAGCAGTTCTTC. This sequence encodes CASSIQGGEFDEQFF.

CDR3 loop: CASSDLNEKLFF. CDR3 nucleotides: TGTGCCAGCAGCGATCTTAATGAAAAACTGTTTTTT. This rearrangement joins TRBV9 to TRBJ1-4; D is unresolved. The CDR3 has 12 amino acids. CDR1 is SGDLS and CDR2 is YYNGEE in the germline V gene. Trimming pared 3 bases from V and 4 bases from J, leaving 4 bases between.